The T cell receptor beta chain described here comes from a study of neoadjuvant nivolumab and ipilimumab in lung cancer. Study observations and caveats: Compared with tumor-adjacent uninvolved lung, resected tumors showed greater richness and clonality.

From germline, CDR1 is MGHDK and CDR2 SYGVNS. The CDR3 consists of 18 residues. The V segment lost 8 bases and the J segment 0 bases; nucleotides outside the gene matches: 15. Comments on this clone: Its target is not known.

Only in-frame clones appear in the TCRdb table, and some are missing; sequencing was by immunoSEQ multiplex PCR. The data show some 50,000 clones, roughly 91% seen once. Material: blood, obtained before neoadjuvant nivolumab, alone or with ipilimumab. The clonotype originates from an adult with non-small cell lung cancer. Some clones in this sample may be carry-over from other donors' samples. V and J are TRBV25-1 and TRBJ2-1; 8 bases align to TRBD2. CDR3: CASPPVFSGTNSYNEQFF. CDR3 nucleotides: TGTGCCAGCCCCCCTGTCTTTAGCGGGACCAACTCCTACAATGAGCAGTTCTTC.